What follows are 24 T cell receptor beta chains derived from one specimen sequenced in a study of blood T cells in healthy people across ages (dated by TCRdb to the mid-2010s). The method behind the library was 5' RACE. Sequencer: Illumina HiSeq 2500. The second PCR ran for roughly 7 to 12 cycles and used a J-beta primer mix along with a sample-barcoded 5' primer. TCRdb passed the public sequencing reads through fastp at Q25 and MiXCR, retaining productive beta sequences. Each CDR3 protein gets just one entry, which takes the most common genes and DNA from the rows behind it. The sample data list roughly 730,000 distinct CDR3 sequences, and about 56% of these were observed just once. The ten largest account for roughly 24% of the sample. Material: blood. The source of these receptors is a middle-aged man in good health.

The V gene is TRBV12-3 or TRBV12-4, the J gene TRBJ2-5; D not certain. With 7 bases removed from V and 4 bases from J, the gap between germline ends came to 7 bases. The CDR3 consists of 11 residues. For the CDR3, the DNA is TGTGCCAGCAAATCACCAGAGACCCAGTACTTC. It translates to CASKSPETQYF.

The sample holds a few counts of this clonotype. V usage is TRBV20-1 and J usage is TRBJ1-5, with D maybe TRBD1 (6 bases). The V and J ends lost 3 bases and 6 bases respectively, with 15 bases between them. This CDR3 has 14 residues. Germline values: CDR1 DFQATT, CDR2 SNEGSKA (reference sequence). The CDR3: CSARKDGGTQPQHF. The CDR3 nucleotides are TGCAGTGCTAGGAAGGACGGGGGCACTCAGCCCCAGCATTTT.

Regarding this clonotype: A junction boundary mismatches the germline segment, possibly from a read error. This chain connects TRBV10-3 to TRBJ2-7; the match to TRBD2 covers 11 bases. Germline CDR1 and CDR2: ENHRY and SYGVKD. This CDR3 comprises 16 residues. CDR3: CAISEVTGTSGYERYF. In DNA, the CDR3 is TGTGCCATCAGTGAGGTGACCGGGACTAGCGGCTACGAGCGGTACTTC.

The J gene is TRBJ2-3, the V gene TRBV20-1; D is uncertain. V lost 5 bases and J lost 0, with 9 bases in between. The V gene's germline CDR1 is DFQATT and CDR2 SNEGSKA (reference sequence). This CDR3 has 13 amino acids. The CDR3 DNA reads TGCAGTGCTCTCCGACCCAGCACAGATACGCAGTATTTT. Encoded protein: CSALRPSTDTQYF.

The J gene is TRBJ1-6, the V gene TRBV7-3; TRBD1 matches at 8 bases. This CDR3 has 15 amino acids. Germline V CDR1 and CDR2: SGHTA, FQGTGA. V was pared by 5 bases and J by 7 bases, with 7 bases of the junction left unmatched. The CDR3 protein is CASSGSGQANSPLHF. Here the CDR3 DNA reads TGTGCCAGCAGCGGATCGGGACAGGCGAATTCACCCCTCCACTTT.

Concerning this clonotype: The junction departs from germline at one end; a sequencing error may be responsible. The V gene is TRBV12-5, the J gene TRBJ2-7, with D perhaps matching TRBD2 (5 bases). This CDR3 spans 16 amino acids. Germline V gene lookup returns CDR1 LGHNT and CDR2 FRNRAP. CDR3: CASGFSSPSGTYEQYF. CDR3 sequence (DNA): TGTGCTAGCGGTTTTTCGTCCCCCAGCGGTACCTACGAGCAGTACTTC.

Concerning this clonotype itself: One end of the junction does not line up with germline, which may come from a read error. The CDR3 nucleotides read TGTGCCAGCGGTTTCGGTGGTGGTGGCTACACCTTC. Amino acid sequence: CASGFGGGGYTF. V usage is TRBV12-3 or TRBV12-4 and J usage is TRBJ1-2; no clear D. CDR3 size: 12 residues.

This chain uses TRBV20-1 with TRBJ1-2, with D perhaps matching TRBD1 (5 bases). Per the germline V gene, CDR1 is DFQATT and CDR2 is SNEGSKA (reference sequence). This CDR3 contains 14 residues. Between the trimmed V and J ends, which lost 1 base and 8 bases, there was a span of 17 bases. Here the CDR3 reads CSARADLGTGGYTF. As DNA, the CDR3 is TGCAGTGCTAGAGCGGACCTGGGGACGGGAGGCTACACCTTC.

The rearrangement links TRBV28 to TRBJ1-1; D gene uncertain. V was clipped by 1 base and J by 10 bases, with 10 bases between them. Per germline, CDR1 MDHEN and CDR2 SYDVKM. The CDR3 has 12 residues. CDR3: CASSLFRFSAFF. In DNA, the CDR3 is TGTGCCAGCAGTTTATTCAGATTTTCAGCTTTCTTT.

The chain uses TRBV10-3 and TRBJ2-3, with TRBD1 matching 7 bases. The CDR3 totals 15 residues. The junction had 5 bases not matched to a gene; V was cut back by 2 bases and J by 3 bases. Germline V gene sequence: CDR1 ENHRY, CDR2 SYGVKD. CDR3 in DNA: TGTGCCATCAGTGAGGACAGGGATGGAACAGATACGCAGTATTTT. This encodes CAISEDRDGTDTQYF.

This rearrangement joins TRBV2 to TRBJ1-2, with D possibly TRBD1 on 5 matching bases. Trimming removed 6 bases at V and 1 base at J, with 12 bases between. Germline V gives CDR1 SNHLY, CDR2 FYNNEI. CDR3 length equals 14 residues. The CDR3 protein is CASSRPGNNYGYTF. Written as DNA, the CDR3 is TGTGCCAGCAGCAGACCAGGGAATAACTATGGCTACACCTTC.

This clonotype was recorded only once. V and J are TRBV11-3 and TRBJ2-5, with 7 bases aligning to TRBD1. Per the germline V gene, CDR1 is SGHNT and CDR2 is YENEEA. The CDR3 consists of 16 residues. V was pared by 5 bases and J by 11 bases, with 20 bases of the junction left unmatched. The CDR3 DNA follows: TGTGCCAGCAGCCTCTCAGGGACAGCAGGCTACAATGAGCAGTACTTC. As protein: CASSLSGTAGYNEQYF.

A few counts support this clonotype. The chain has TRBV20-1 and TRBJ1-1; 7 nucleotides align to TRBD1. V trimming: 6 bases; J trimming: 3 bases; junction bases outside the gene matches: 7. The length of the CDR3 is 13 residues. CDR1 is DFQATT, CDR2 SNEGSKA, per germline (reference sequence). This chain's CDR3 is CSAKGQFDTEAFF. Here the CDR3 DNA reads TGCAGTGCCAAGGGACAGTTCGACACTGAAGCTTTCTTT.

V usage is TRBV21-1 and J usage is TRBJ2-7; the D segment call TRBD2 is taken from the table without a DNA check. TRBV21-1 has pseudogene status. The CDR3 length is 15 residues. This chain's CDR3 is CASRKTSGRVYEQYF. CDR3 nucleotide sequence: TGTGCCAGCAGAAAAACTAGCGGGAGGGTCTACGAGCAGTACTTC.

As DNA, the CDR3 is TGTGCCATCAGTGCGGGACTAGCGGGAGATTCTGAGCAGTACTTC. This gives the protein CAISAGLAGDSEQYF. This chain uses TRBV10-3 with TRBJ2-5, with 14 bases that match TRBD2. V gave up 4 bases and J gave up 11 bases; unmatched junction bases: 9. Germline V CDR1 and CDR2: ENHRY, SYGVKD. CDR3 size: 15 residues.

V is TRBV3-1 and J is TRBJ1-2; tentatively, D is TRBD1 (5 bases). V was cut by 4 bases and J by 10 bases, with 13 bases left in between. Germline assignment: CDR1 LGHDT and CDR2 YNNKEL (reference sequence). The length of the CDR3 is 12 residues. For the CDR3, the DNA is TGTGCCAGCAGCCCGGGACCTTACCTCTACACCTTC. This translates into CASSPGPYLYTF.

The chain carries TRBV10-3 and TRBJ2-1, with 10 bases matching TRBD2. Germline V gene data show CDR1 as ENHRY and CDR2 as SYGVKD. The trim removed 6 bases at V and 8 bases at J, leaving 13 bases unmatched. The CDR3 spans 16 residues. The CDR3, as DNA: TGTGCCATCAGCCCGAGTTGGGCTAGCGGGAGTTATGAGCAGTTCTTC. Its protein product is CAISPSWASGSYEQFF.

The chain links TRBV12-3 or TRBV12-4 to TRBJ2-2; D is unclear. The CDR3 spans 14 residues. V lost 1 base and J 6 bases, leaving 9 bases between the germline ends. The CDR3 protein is CASSLVVGAGELFF. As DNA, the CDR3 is TGTGCCAGCAGTTTAGTTGTTGGGGCCGGGGAGCTGTTTTTT.

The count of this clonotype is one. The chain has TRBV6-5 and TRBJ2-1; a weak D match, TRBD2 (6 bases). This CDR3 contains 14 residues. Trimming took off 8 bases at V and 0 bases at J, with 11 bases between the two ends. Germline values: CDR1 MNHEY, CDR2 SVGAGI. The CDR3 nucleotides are TGTGCCAGCCCCGGACTACACTCCTACAATGAGCAGTTCTTC. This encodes CASPGLHSYNEQFF.

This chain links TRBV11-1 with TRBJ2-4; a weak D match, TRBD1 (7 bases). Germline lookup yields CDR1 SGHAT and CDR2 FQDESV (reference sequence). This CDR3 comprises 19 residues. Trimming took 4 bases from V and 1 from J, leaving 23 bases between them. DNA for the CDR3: TGTGCCAGCAGCTCGCAGAAGGAGGGGGCGCTTTCTGCCAAAAACATTCAGTACTTC. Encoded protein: CASSSQKEGALSAKNIQYF.

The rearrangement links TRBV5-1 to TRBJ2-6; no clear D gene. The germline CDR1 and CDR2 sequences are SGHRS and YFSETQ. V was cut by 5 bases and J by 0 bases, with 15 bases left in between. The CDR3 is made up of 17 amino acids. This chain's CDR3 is CASSPNRGVSGANVLTF. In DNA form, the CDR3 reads TGCGCCAGCAGTCCCAACCGAGGCGTCTCTGGGGCCAACGTCCTGACTTTC.

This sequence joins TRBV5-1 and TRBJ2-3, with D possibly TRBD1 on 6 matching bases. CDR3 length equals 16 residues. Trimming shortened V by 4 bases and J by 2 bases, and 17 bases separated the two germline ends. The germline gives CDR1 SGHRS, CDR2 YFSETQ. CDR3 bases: TGCGCCAGCAGCATGGGGGCCCGGGGATCCACAGATACGCAGTATTTT. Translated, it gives CASSMGARGSTDTQYF.

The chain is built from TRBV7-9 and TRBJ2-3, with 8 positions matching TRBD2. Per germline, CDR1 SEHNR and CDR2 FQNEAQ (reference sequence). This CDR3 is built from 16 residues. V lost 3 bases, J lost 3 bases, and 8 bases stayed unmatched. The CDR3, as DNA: TGTGCCAGCAGCTTCTCGGGACTAGAACCAACAGATACGCAGTATTTT. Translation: CASSFSGLEPTDTQYF.

This CDR3 reads CASSFALAGDPYEQYF. The CDR3 nucleotides are TGTGCCAGCAGTTTCGCGCTAGCGGGGGATCCTTACGAGCAGTACTTC. The chain combines TRBV27 with TRBJ2-7; 10 bases match TRBD2. The CDR3 length is 16 residues. V was pared by 3 bases and J by 4 bases, with 9 bases of the junction left unmatched. Per germline, CDR1 MNHEY and CDR2 SMNVEV (reference sequence).